This T cell receptor beta chain came from a study of regulatory T cells in long-lasting Graves disease. General observations from the study: Thyroid tissue went unstudied; only peripheral blood was examined. The study found persistent patients shared more public clonotypes (over 2,500) than new patients (approximately 970).

CDR3 regions were amplified by Arm-PCR using iRepertoire HTBI primers to build TCR beta libraries. From the multiplex PCR reads, TCRdb called clonotypes with MiXCR, one entry per CDR3 protein. The data contain over 300,000 distinct CDR3 sequences, roughly a fifth of them singletons. Described time point: persistent/refractory GD, antithyroid drugs over 5 years with positive TRAb. RNA isolated from PBMCs was used to make the TCR library. The CDR3 runs to 14 residues. V shed 0 bases and J shed 2 bases, with 4 bases lying between them. Germline CDR1 SGHTA, CDR2 FQGNSA. There are many counts of this clonotype. The antigen is not known.

The source of this sequence is a female donor with Graves disease. V and J are TRBV7-2 and TRBJ2-2; D not certain. Sequenced material: peripheral blood mononuclear cells (PBMCs), taken when the disease was refractory, from a patient treated with antithyroid drugs. The CDR3 is CASSLAANTGELFF. CDR3 nucleotide sequence: TGTGCCAGCAGCTTAGCGGCTAACACCGGGGAGCTGTTTTTT. The entire variable domain, with the rest obtained from reference TRBV7-2 and TRBJ2-2, is as follows: GAGVSQSPSNKVTEKGKDVELRCDPISGHTALYWYRQSLGQGLEFLIYFQGNSAPDKSGLPSDRFSAERTGGSVSTLTIQRTQQEDSAVYLCASSLAANTGELFFGEGSRLTVL.